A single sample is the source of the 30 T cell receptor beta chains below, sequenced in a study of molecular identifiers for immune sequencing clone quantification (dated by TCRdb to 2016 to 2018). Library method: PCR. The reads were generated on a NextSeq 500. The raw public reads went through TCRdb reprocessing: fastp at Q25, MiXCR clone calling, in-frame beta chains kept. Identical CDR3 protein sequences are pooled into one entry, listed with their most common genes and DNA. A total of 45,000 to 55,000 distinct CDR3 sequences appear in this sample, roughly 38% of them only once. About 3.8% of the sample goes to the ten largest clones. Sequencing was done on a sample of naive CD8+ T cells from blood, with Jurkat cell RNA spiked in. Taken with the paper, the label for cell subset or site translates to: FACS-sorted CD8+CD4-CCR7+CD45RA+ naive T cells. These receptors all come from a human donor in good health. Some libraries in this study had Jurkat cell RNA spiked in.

CDR3 nucleotide sequence: TGTGCCAGCAGACTTTTCGGGACAGCAGATCATCCCCAGCATTTT. This translates into CASRLFGTADHPQHF. The rearrangement joins TRBV21-1 to TRBJ1-5; the listed D gene, TRBD1, was not tested against the DNA. TRBV21-1 is a pseudogene locus. The CDR3 sequence is 15 residues long.

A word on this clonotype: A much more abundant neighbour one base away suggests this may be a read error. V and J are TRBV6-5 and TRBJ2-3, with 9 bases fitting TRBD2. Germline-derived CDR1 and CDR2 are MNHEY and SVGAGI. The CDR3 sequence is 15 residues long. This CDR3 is CASSSYSGSTGTQYF. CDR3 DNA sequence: TGTGCCAGCAGCTCCTATAGCGGGAGCACAGGTACGCAGTATTTT.

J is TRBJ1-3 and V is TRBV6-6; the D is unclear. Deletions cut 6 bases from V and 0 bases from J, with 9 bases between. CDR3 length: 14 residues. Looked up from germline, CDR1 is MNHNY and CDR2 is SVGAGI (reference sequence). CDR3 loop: CASRQIPSGNTIYF. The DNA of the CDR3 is TGTGCCAGCAGACAAATCCCCTCTGGAAACACCATATATTTT.

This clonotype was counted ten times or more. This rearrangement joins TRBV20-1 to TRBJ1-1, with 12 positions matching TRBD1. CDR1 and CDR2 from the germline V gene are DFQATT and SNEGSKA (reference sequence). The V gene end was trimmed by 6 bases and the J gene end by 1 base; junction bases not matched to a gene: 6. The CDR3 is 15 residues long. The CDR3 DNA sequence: TGCAGTGCCCGGGACAGGGGGCTATGGAACACTGAAGCTTTCTTT. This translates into CSARDRGLWNTEAFF.

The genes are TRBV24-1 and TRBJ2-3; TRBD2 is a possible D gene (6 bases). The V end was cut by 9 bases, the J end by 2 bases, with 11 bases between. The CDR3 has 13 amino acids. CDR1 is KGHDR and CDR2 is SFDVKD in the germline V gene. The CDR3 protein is CATGQGLTDTQYF. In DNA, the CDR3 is TGTGCCACCGGTCAGGGACTCACAGATACGCAGTATTTT.

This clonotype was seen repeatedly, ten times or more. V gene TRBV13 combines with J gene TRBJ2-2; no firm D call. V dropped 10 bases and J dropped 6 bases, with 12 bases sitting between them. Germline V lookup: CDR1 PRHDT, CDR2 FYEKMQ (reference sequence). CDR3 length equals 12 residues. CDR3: CATRKGAGELFF. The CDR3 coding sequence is TGTGCCACCAGGAAGGGCGCCGGGGAGCTGTTTTTT.

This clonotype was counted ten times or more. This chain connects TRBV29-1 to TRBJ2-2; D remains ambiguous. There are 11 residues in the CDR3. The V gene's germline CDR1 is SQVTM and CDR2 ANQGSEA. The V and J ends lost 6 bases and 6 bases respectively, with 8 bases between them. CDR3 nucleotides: TGCAGCGTCCCAGTTGCCGGGGAGCTGTTTTTT. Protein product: CSVPVAGELFF.

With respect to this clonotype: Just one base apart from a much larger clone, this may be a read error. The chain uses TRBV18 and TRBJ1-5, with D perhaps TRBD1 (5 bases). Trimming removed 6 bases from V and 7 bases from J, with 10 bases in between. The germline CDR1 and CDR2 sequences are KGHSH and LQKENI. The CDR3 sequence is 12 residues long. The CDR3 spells CASSQGLQPQHF. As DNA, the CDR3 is TGTGCCAGCTCGCAGGGCCTCCAGCCCCAGCATTTT.

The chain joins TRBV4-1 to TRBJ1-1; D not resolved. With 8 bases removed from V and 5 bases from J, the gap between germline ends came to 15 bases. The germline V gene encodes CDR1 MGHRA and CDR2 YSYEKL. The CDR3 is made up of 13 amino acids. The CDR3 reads CASGGFSDTEAFF. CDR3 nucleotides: TGCGCCAGCGGAGGGTTTAGCGATACTGAAGCTTTCTTT.

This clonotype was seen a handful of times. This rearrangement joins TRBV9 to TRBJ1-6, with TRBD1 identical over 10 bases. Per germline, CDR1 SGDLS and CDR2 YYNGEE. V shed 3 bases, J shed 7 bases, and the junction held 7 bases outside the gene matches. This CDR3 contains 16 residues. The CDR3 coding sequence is TGTGCCAGCAGCGCCCCGGGACAGGGGAGGAATTCACCCCTCCACTTT. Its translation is CASSAPGQGRNSPLHF.

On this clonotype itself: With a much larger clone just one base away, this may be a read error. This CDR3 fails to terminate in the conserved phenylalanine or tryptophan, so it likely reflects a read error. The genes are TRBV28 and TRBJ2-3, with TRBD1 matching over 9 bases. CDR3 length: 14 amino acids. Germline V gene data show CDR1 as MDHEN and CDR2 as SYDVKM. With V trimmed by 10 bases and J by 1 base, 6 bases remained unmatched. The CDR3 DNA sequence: TGTGCCATTGACAGGGGGTGGGGCACAGATACGCAGTATCTT. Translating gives CAIDRGWGTDTQYL.

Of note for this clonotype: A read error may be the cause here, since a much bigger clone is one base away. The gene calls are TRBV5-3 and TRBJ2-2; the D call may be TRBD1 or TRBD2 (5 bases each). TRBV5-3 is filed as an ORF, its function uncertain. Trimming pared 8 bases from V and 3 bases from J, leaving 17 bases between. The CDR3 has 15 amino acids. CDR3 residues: CASSPVVGDTGELFF. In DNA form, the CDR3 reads TGTGCCAGCAGCCCCGTAGTGGGGGACACCGGGGAGCTGTTTTTT.

The CDR3 here is CASSLAGRLNTEAFF. In nucleotides, the CDR3 is TGTGCCAGCAGCTTAGCCGGCAGGCTGAACACTGAAGCTTTCTTT. This chain links TRBV11-2 with TRBJ1-1; D uncertain. Trimming pared 1 base from V and 0 bases from J, leaving 9 bases between. The germline V gene has CDR1 SGHAT and CDR2 FQNNGV. CDR3 size: 15 residues.

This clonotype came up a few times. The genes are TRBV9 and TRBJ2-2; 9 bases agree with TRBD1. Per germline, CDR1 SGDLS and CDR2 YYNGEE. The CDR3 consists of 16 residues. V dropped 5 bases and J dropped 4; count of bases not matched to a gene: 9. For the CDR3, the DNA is TGTGCCAGCAGGGATACAACAGGGGGCGGCACCGGGGAGCTGTTTTTT. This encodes CASRDTTGGGTGELFF.

The CDR3 sequence is CASSQDRGAYNEQFF. CDR3 bases: TGTGCCAGCAGCCAAGATCGGGGCGCCTACAATGAGCAGTTCTTC. The chain is built from TRBV4-2 and TRBJ2-1; D is possibly TRBD1 or TRBD2 (5 bases each). The CDR3 runs 15 residues. The V gene lost 0 bases and the J gene lost 2 bases, with 8 bases spanning the gap. Germline V CDR1 and CDR2: LGHNA, YNFKEQ.

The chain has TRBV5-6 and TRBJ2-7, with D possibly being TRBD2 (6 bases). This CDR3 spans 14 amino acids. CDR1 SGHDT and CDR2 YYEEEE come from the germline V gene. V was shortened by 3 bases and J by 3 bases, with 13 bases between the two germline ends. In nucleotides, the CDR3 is TGTGCCAGCAGCTGGGGGACTGGAGTCTACGAGCAGTACTTC. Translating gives CASSWGTGVYEQYF.

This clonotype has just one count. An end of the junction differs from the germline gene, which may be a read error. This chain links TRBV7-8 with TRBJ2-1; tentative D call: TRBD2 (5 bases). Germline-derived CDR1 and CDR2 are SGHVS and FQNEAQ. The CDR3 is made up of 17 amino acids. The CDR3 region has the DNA TGTGCCAGCAGCCCCATAACTTTAGTGGGTGACTACAAAGAGCAGTTCTTC. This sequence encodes CASSPITLVGDYKEQFF.

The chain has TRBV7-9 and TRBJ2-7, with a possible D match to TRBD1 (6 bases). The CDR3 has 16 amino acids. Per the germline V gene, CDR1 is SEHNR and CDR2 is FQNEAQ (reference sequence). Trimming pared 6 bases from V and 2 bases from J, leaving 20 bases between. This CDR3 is CASSPDRMTGTYEQYF. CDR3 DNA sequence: TGTGCCAGCAGTCCCGACCGAATGACAGGTACCTACGAGCAGTACTTC.

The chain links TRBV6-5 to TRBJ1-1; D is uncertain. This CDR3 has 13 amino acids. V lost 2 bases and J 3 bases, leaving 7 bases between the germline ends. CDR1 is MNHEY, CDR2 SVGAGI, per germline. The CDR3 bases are TGTGCCAGCAGTTACCTTGCTTACACTGAAGCTTTCTTT. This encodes CASSYLAYTEAFF.

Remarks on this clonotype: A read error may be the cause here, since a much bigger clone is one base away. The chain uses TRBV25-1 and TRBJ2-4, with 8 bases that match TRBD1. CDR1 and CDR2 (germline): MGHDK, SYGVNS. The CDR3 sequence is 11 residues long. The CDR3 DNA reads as TGTGCCAGCAGTACCGGGACAGGCTTTAAATTC. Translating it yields CASSTGTGFKF.

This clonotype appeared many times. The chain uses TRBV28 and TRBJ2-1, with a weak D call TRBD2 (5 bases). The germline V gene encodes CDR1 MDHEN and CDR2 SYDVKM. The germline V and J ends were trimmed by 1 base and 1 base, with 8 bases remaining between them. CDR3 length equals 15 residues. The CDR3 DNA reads TGTGCCAGCAGTTTATTGCGCGGGTCCTACAATGAGCAGTTCTTC. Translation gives CASSLLRGSYNEQFF.

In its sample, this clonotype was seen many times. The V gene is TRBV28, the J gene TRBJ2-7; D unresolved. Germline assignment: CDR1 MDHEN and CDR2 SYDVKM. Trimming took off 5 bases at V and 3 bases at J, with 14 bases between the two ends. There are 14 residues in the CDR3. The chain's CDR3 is CASSPSGYLYEQYF. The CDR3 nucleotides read TGTGCCAGCAGTCCCTCCGGGTACCTCTACGAGCAGTACTTC.

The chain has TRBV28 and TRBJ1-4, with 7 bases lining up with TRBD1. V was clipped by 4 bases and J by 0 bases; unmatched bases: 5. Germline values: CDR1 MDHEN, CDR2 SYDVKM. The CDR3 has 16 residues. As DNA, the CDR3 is TGTGCCAGCAGTTCCTGCAGGGGGGCAACTAATGAAAAACTGTTTTTT. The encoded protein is CASSSCRGATNEKLFF.

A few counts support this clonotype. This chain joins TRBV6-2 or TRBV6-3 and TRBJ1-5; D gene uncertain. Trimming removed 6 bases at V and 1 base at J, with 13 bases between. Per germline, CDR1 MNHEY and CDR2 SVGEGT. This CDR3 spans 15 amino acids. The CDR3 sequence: CASRDLRQSNQPQHF. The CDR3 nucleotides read TGTGCCAGCAGGGACTTGAGGCAAAGCAATCAGCCCCAGCATTTT.

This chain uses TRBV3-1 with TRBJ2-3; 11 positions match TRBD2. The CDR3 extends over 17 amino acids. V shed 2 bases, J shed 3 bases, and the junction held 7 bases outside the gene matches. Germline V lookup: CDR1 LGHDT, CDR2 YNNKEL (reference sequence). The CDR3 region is CASSQPLAGGRTDTQYF. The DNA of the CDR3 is TGTGCCAGCAGCCAACCCCTAGCGGGAGGCCGAACAGATACGCAGTATTTT.

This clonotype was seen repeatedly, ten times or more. Written as DNA, the CDR3 is TGCAGTGCTAGACCCCATGCAGGGGGAGTTCAGAATCAGCCCCAGCATTTT. Translation gives CSARPHAGGVQNQPQHF. The rearrangement links TRBV20-1 to TRBJ1-5; 7 bases fit TRBD1. With V trimmed by 2 bases and J by 4 bases, 14 bases remained unmatched. Per the germline V gene, CDR1 is DFQATT and CDR2 is SNEGSKA (reference sequence). The CDR3 extends over 17 amino acids.

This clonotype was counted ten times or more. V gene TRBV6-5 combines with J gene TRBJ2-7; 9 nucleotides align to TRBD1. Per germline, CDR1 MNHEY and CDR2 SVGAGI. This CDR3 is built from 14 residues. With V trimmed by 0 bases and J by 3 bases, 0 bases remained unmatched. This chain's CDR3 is CASSYSGQGYEQYF. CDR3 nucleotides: TGTGCCAGCAGTTACTCGGGACAGGGCTACGAGCAGTACTTC.

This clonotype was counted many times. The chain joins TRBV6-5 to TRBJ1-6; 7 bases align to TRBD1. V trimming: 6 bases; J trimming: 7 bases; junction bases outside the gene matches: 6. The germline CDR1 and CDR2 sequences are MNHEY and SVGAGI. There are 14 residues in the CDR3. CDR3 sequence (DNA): TGTGCCAGCAGCCCCGGGACAGCAAATTCACCCCTCCACTTT. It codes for CASSPGTANSPLHF.

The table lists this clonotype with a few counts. This CDR3 is CASSQVSGDEQYF. In nucleotides, the CDR3 is TGCGCCAGCAGCCAAGTATCTGGGGATGAGCAGTACTTC. The chain links TRBV4-3 to TRBJ2-7; no reliable D call. Trimming left V 1 base short and J 7 bases short, with 11 bases between. The germline V gene has CDR1 LGHNA and CDR2 YSLEER. This CDR3 region has 13 residues.

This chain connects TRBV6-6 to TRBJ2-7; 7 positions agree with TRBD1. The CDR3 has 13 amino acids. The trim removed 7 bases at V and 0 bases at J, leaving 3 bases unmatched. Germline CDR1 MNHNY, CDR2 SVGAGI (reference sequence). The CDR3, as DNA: TGTGCCAGCAAGAGGGACAGCTCCTACGAGCAGTACTTC. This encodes CASKRDSSYEQYF.